These 32 T cell receptor beta chains were sequenced from one sample in a study of cytomegalovirus exposure and HLA in healthy donors (dated by TCRdb to about 2017). The method behind the library was the immunoSEQ multiplex PCR assay. For the multiplex PCR, a mixture combining 60 forward primers for TCR Vbeta segments and 13 reverse primers for TCR Jbeta segments was used. In TCRdb, the immuneACCESS table is reduced to in-frame sequences with V and J assigned. These tables do not hold every clone; where another copy was compared, an unresolved V gene accounts for under half, and the others remain unexplained. This sample gives tens of thousands of clones in total; approximately 80% of them show up just once. The ten largest clones add up to 2.5% to 3% of the sample. Sequenced: PBMCs. The receptors come from a man aged 25 to 40 in good health and CMV-seronegative.

The rearrangement joins TRBV2 to TRBJ1-2, with D tentatively TRBD1 (6 bases). The germline V gene encodes CDR1 SNHLY and CDR2 FYNNEI. The CDR3 covers 13 residues. With 4 bases removed from V and 0 bases from J, the gap between germline ends came to 6 bases. CDR3 nucleotides: TGTGCCAGCAGTGGGACAGCTAACTATGGCTACACCTTC. Encoded protein: CASSGTANYGYTF.

The chain has TRBV4-2 and TRBJ1-2, with TRBD1 matching 8 bases. This CDR3 has 14 residues. The germline CDR1 and CDR2 sequences are LGHNA and YNFKEQ. V gave up 3 bases and J gave up 8 bases; unmatched junction bases: 8. The CDR3 protein is CASSHQGQESGYTF. The CDR3 coding sequence is TGTGCCAGCAGCCACCAGGGACAGGAATCCGGCTACACCTTC.

The chain has TRBV19 and TRBJ1-1, with TRBD1 as a possible D gene (5 bases). Germline V gene sequence: CDR1 LNHDA, CDR2 SQIVND (reference sequence). V was cut by 4 bases and J by 2 bases, with 8 bases left in between. The CDR3 spans 13 residues. In DNA form, the CDR3 reads TGTGCCAGTAGTAGGGGGGGAAACACTGAAGCTTTCTTT. Protein sequence: CASSRGGNTEAFF.

This rearrangement joins TRBV9 to TRBJ2-2; possible D gene TRBD1, 6 bases. CDR3 size: 12 residues. From germline, CDR1 is SGDLS and CDR2 YYNGEE. V lost 5 bases and J lost 15, with 17 bases in between. The CDR3 nucleotides are TGTGCCAGCAGGGGGGCGGAAGGGAAGTTGTTTTTT. The encoded protein is CASRGAEGKLFF.

This chain connects TRBV11-2 to TRBJ2-5; 10 bases are a match to TRBD2. The CDR3 spans 16 residues. The V gene end was trimmed by 0 bases and the J gene end by 2 bases; junction bases not matched to a gene: 3. Germline loops: CDR1 SGHAT, CDR2 FQNNGV. For the CDR3, the DNA is TGTGCCAGCAGCTTAGAGGCTAGCGGGGGTCAAGAGACCCAGTACTTC. Protein: CASSLEASGGQETQYF.

The chain links TRBV30 to TRBJ1-5, with D perhaps matching TRBD1 (5 bases). Germline assignment: CDR1 GTSNPN and CDR2 SVGIG (reference sequence). V gave up 4 bases and J gave up 0 bases, with 10 bases separating them. CDR3 size: 14 residues. Written as DNA, the CDR3 is TGTGCCTGGAACCGCAGGGATAGCAATCAGCCCCAGCATTTT. This translates into CAWNRRDSNQPQHF.

The chain links TRBV5-4 to TRBJ1-1, with D hard to call. Looked up from germline, CDR1 is SGHNT and CDR2 is YYREEE (reference sequence). Trimming removed 0 bases at V and 2 bases at J, with 5 bases between. This CDR3 contains 13 residues. This CDR3 reads CASSLASNTEAFF. For the CDR3, the DNA is TGTGCCAGCAGCTTGGCAAGCAACACTGAAGCTTTCTTT.

The chain has TRBV7-8 and TRBJ2-7; TRBD2 matches 14 bases. V trimming: 5 bases; J trimming: 3 bases; junction bases outside the gene matches: 18. CDR1 SGHVS and CDR2 FQNEAQ come from the germline V gene. This CDR3 is built from 20 residues. CDR3: CASSPRIGLAGGWGGYEQYF. CDR3 DNA: TGTGCCAGCAGCCCTCGGATCGGACTAGCGGGGGGCTGGGGGGGCTACGAGCAGTACTTC.

The CDR3 here is CASSYATGLGYTF. CDR3 DNA sequence: TGTGCCAGCAGTTACGCGACAGGGCTGGGCTACACCTTC. The chain carries TRBV28 and TRBJ1-2, with 7 nucleotides matching TRBD1. V was pared by 4 bases and J by 8 bases, with 7 bases of the junction left unmatched. Germline lookup yields CDR1 MDHEN and CDR2 SYDVKM. The CDR3 covers 13 residues.

This clone was detected only a few times. The chain carries TRBV28 and TRBJ2-5; 9 bases line up with TRBD1. The CDR3 is 15 amino acids. The V gene end was trimmed by 3 bases and the J gene end by 1 base; junction bases not matched to a gene: 3. Germline CDR1 is MDHEN and CDR2 is SYDVKM. CDR3 sequence reads: CASSLGTGTQETQYF. The CDR3, as DNA: TGTGCCAGCAGTTTGGGGACAGGGACCCAAGAGACCCAGTACTTC.

V and J are TRBV27 and TRBJ1-4, with D perhaps TRBD1 (5 bases). CDR3 length: 14 amino acids. The germline V and J ends were trimmed by 6 bases and 7 bases, with 15 bases remaining between them. CDR1 is MNHEY, CDR2 SMNVEV, per germline (reference sequence). The CDR3 DNA follows: TGTGCCAGCAGGATGGGGGGAAGGGGTGAAAAACTGTTTTTT. It yields the protein CASRMGGRGEKLFF.

The chain is built from TRBV19 and TRBJ1-1; 7 bases fit TRBD1. Per germline, CDR1 LNHDA and CDR2 SQIVND (reference sequence). With 5 bases clipped from V and 3 bases from J, the junction kept 3 bases outside the gene matches. The CDR3 is 13 residues long. The CDR3 here is CASSADRDTEAFF. The CDR3 DNA follows: TGTGCCAGTAGTGCTGACAGGGACACTGAAGCTTTCTTT.

V is TRBV7-2 and J is TRBJ2-2; D possibly corresponds to TRBD1 (7 bases). The germline V gene encodes CDR1 SGHTA and CDR2 FQGNSA. This CDR3 spans 16 amino acids. Trimming removed 0 bases at V and 4 bases at J, with 12 bases between. The CDR3 region is CASSLAGRGVTGELFF. CDR3 nucleotides: TGTGCCAGCAGCTTAGCGGGCAGGGGGGTCACCGGGGAGCTGTTTTTT.

The chain joins TRBV6-1 to TRBJ2-7, with TRBD1 identical over 10 bases. Losses at the gene ends were 7 bases for V and 6 bases for J; bases not matched to a gene: 12. The CDR3 runs to 15 residues. Germline lookup yields CDR1 MNHNS and CDR2 SASEGT. The CDR3 spells CASITRTGGSGEQYF. The CDR3 DNA reads as TGTGCCAGCATTACTCGGACAGGGGGATCGGGCGAGCAGTACTTC.

The V call is TRBV19, the J call TRBJ1-5; no firm D call. This CDR3 has 14 amino acids. Trimming shortened V by 4 bases and J by 0 bases, and 7 bases separated the two germline ends. Looked up from germline, CDR1 is LNHDA and CDR2 is SQIVND (reference sequence). The CDR3 bases are TGTGCCAGTAGTAGTTACTTTAGCAATCAGCCCCAGCATTTT. Encoded protein: CASSSYFSNQPQHF.

The J gene is TRBJ1-4, the V gene TRBV5-4; D possibly corresponds to TRBD1 (6 bases). Germline values: CDR1 SGHNT, CDR2 YYREEE (reference sequence). The CDR3 length is 17 residues. V lost 4 bases, J lost 1 base, and 17 bases lay in between. The CDR3 protein is CASSPGGALGTNEKLFF. The CDR3 DNA follows: TGTGCCAGCAGCCCCGGGGGGGCCTTGGGAACTAATGAAAAACTGTTTTTT.

This clone was seen more than once but under ten times. The chain recombines TRBV9 with TRBJ2-3; 10 bases match TRBD2. CDR1 SGDLS and CDR2 YYNGEE come from the germline V gene. Losses at the gene ends were 0 bases for V and 8 bases for J; bases not matched to a gene: 12. CDR3 length equals 17 residues. This chain's CDR3 is CASSVATSGGAQGTQYF. As DNA, the CDR3 is TGTGCCAGCAGCGTAGCTACCAGCGGGGGGGCCCAGGGTACGCAGTATTTT. The full variable domain, rest sourced from reference TRBV9 and TRBJ2-3, is DSGVTQTPKHLITATGQRVTLRCSPRSGDLSVYWYQQSLDQGLQFLIQYYNGEERAKGNILERFSAQQFPDLHSELNLSSLELGDSALYFCASSVATSGGAQGTQYFGPGTRLTVL.

The chain recombines TRBV19 with TRBJ2-6; D is ambiguous. Trimming took 4 bases from V and 0 from J, leaving 22 bases between them. This CDR3 is 20 amino acids long. Looked up from germline, CDR1 is LNHDA and CDR2 is SQIVND (reference sequence). CDR3 amino acids: CASSTSGPVQRSSGANVLTF. The CDR3 DNA follows: TGTGCCAGTAGTACCTCGGGTCCAGTACAAAGATCCTCTGGGGCCAACGTCCTGACTTTC.

This clone was observed a single time. The V call is TRBV18, the J call TRBJ1-1; 7 nucleotides agree with TRBD1. Germline trimming cut 5 bases from V and 1 base from J; bases unmatched to any gene: 4. The CDR3 has 14 residues. The germline V gene has CDR1 KGHSH and CDR2 LQKENI. CDR3 residues: CASSDGTANTEAFF. The CDR3 region has the DNA TGTGCCAGCTCAGACGGGACAGCGAACACTGAAGCTTTCTTT.

The chain uses TRBV18 and TRBJ1-1; TRBD1 matches at 12 bases. Germline V gene lookup returns CDR1 KGHSH and CDR2 LQKENI. With 5 bases clipped from V and 8 bases from J, the junction kept 9 bases outside the gene matches. The CDR3 runs 15 residues. The CDR3 DNA follows: TGTGCCAGCTCAACCGTCGGGACAGGGGGCGTAGAAGCTTTCTTT. Its protein product is CASSTVGTGGVEAFF.

The rearrangement links TRBV12-2 to TRBJ1-5; the table gives TRBD1 as D, unverified against the DNA. TRBV12-2 has pseudogene status. This CDR3 is built from 16 residues. CDR3 bases: TGTGCAAGTCGCTTAGAGGGCAGGGCGGTTTGTCAGCCCCAGCATTTT. As protein: CASRLEGRAVCQPQHF.

This rearrangement joins TRBV7-8 to TRBJ1-2, with a possible D match to TRBD1 (6 bases). The ends were cut back, 5 bases at V and 5 bases at J, with 18 bases in the middle. The CDR3 length is 15 residues. Germline CDR1 reads SGHVS; CDR2 reads FQNEAQ. DNA of the CDR3: TGTGCCAGCAGCCTTACCGGCGGGGGCTGGTATGGCTACACCTTC. It is translated as CASSLTGGGWYGYTF.

The chain has TRBV2 and TRBJ2-7, with a tentative D call TRBD2 (5 bases). Per the germline V gene, CDR1 is SNHLY and CDR2 is FYNNEI. There are 15 residues in the CDR3. V gave up 6 bases and J gave up 2 bases, with 17 bases separating them. The CDR3 bases are TGTGCCAGCAGGGTCCTAGCAGAAAGAACCTACGAGCAGTACTTC. This codes for CASRVLAERTYEQYF.

The V call is TRBV5-6, the J call TRBJ2-5; 8 bases fit TRBD2. V shed 4 bases and J 5 bases; nucleotides not matched to a gene: 16. The CDR3 covers 17 residues. Germline V gene data show CDR1 as SGHDT and CDR2 as YYEEEE. DNA for the CDR3: TGTGCCAGCAGCCACACGGGAAGACTAGCGTATGTGGAGACCCAGTACTTC. Its translation is CASSHTGRLAYVETQYF. Full variable domain (rest looked up from reference TRBV5-6 and TRBJ2-5): DAGVTQSPTHLIKTRGQQVTLRCSPKSGHDTVSWYQQALGQGPQFIFQYYEEEERQRGNFPDRFSGHQFPNYSSELNVNALLLGDSALYLCASSHTGRLAYVETQYFGPGTRLLVL.

Only one count was recorded for this clone. The V call is TRBV2, the J call TRBJ2-7; D is uncertain. V was cut by 6 bases and J by 5 bases, with 17 bases left in between. Germline V lookup: CDR1 SNHLY, CDR2 FYNNEI. The CDR3 spans 14 residues. In DNA, the CDR3 is TGTGCCAGCAGACCTTCAGGTCCCCAGCACGAGCAGTACTTC. Translating gives CASRPSGPQHEQYF.

The chain is built from TRBV14 and TRBJ1-4; 10 bases are shared with TRBD1. Germline assignment: CDR1 SGHDN and CDR2 FVKESK. This CDR3 has 15 amino acids. The V gene end was trimmed by 2 bases and the J gene end by 7 bases; junction bases not matched to a gene: 4. Here the CDR3 DNA reads TGTGCCAGCAGCCAAAGACAGGGGGCTTTTGAAAAACTGTTTTTT. This sequence encodes CASSQRQGAFEKLFF.

The gene calls are TRBV6-5 and TRBJ1-1; tentative D call: TRBD1 (5 bases). Germline values: CDR1 MNHEY, CDR2 SVGAGI. V lost 5 bases and J lost 8, with 15 bases in between. The CDR3 has 13 amino acids. The CDR3, as DNA: TGTGCCAGCAGTCCTTTCCGGGGGACCGAAGCTTTCTTT. Its protein is CASSPFRGTEAFF.

The genes are TRBV6-1 and TRBJ2-2; no clear D gene. Germline lookup yields CDR1 MNHNS and CDR2 SASEGT. V shed 4 bases and J shed 4 bases, with 7 bases lying between them. CDR3 length: 13 residues. The CDR3 nucleotides are TGTGCCAGCAGTGTAATTCGCACCGGGGAGCTGTTTTTT. It codes for CASSVIRTGELFF.

The CDR3 here is CASGQAGGYQPQHF. CDR3 DNA: TGTGCTAGTGGTCAGGCAGGGGGTTATCAGCCCCAGCATTTT. V usage is TRBV12-5 and J usage is TRBJ1-5; 7 positions agree with TRBD1. The CDR3 has 14 amino acids. Germline V lookup: CDR1 LGHNT, CDR2 FRNRAP. V shed 5 bases and J 5 bases; nucleotides not matched to a gene: 6. Based on the CDR3 plus reference TRBV12-5 and TRBJ1-5, the full variable domain is DARVTQTPRHKVTEMGQEVTMRCQPILGHNTVFWYRQTMMQGLELLAYFRNRAPLDDSGMPKDRFSAEMPDATLATLKIQPSEPRDSAVYFCASGQAGGYQPQHFGDGTRLSIL.

This chain links TRBV19 with TRBJ1-5; 9 nucleotides line up with TRBD1. Per germline, CDR1 LNHDA and CDR2 SQIVND (reference sequence). Trimming took 7 bases from V and 2 from J; bases not matched to a gene: 6. The CDR3 covers 15 residues. The CDR3 loop reads CASTTGQGGNQPQHF. The CDR3 nucleotides are TGTGCCAGTACCACGGGACAGGGTGGCAATCAGCCCCAGCATTTT.

This clone has only a few counts. The chain joins TRBV5-6 to TRBJ2-7; 7 bases fit TRBD1. The V segment lost 3 bases and the J segment 6 bases; nucleotides outside the gene matches: 15. Germline V gene data show CDR1 as SGHDT and CDR2 as YYEEEE. The CDR3 contains 16 residues. The CDR3 protein is CASSSWTGLSGTEQYF. The DNA of the CDR3 is TGTGCCAGCAGCTCCTGGACAGGCTTATCCGGCACCGAGCAGTACTTC. Combining the CDR3 with reference TRBV5-6 and TRBJ2-7 gives the whole variable domain DAGVTQSPTHLIKTRGQQVTLRCSPKSGHDTVSWYQQALGQGPQFIFQYYEEEERQRGNFPDRFSGHQFPNYSSELNVNALLLGDSALYLCASSSWTGLSGTEQYFGPGTRLTVT.

This chain joins TRBV7-2 and TRBJ1-2, with TRBD1 matching over 7 bases. V gave up 5 bases and J gave up 8 bases; unmatched junction bases: 8. CDR1 SGHTA and CDR2 FQGNSA come from the germline V gene. This CDR3 region has 13 residues. The CDR3 protein is CASSRDSSIGYTF. The CDR3 region has the DNA TGTGCCAGCAGCAGGGACAGCTCCATCGGCTACACCTTC.